The next 20 T cell receptor beta chains were all read from a single sample in a study of beta chain features in type 1 diabetes. Study results and limitations: Among patients with Type 1 diabetes, TCRB CDR3s were moderately but significantly shorter in every one of the four CD4+ subsets.

The whole isolated RNA underwent reverse transcription, so sequencing captured expressed TCRB transcripts. Libraries were prepared by immunoSEQ multiplex PCR; TCRdb keeps only in-frame clonotypes and omits some of them. The repertoire includes about 260,000 clones, about 24% of them detected once, and about 0.011% sits in the top ten. No antigen has been identified for these receptors. The sample taken for sequencing was naive CD4+ T cells from blood. The receptors shown here come from a woman in her 30s with type 1 diabetes.

This clone was counted only a few times. The CDR3 reads CASSVGSLAGGVETQYF. DNA for the CDR3: TGTGCCAGCAGCGTAGGGTCCCTAGCGGGAGGAGTGGAGACCCAGTACTTC. The chain joins TRBV9 to TRBJ2-5; 11 positions agree with TRBD2. CDR3 length: 17 amino acids. CDR1 SGDLS and CDR2 YYNGEE come from the germline V gene. V dropped 0 bases and J dropped 5; count of bases not matched to a gene: 9.

The chain combines TRBV5-1 with TRBJ2-5, with TRBD1 matching over 12 bases. CDR3 length equals 14 residues. CDR1 SGHRS and CDR2 YFSETQ come from the germline V gene. The J segment lost 7 bases and the V segment lost 4 bases, leaving 5 bases of the junction unmatched. The CDR3 coding sequence is TGCGCCAGCAGCACGGGACAGGGGGCTGGGACCCAGTACTTC. It is translated as CASSTGQGAGTQYF.

The chain joins TRBV30 to TRBJ1-1, with TRBD1 matching over 8 bases. The CDR3 is made up of 15 amino acids. Germline V gives CDR1 GTSNPN, CDR2 SVGIG (reference sequence). Trimming removed 2 bases from V and 1 base from J; junction bases left unmatched: 6. This CDR3 is CAWSTQGVPNTEAFF. The CDR3 DNA follows: TGTGCCTGGAGTACACAGGGGGTTCCGAACACTGAAGCTTTCTTT.

In its sample, this clone was seen once. The chain carries TRBV2 and TRBJ1-2; D is possibly TRBD1 (6 bases). V gave up 4 bases and J gave up 0 bases, with 18 bases separating them. The CDR3 spans 17 residues. Germline V gene data show CDR1 as SNHLY and CDR2 as FYNNEI. The CDR3, as DNA: TGTGCCAGCAGTGCGCGCAGGGGTCTTCAGGCTAACTATGGCTACACCTTC. It codes for CASSARRGLQANYGYTF.

This clone was seen only a few times. The chain combines TRBV30 with TRBJ2-3, with 11 bases identical to TRBD2. Germline V gene sequence: CDR1 GTSNPN, CDR2 SVGIG (reference sequence). With V trimmed by 3 bases and J by 3 bases, 5 bases remained unmatched. The CDR3 has 15 amino acids. In DNA, the CDR3 is TGTGCCTGGAGCGGGACTAGCGGCCTAACAGATACGCAGTATTTT. This encodes CAWSGTSGLTDTQYF.

The J gene is TRBJ2-1, the V gene TRBV18, with a weak D call TRBD2 (6 bases). The length of the CDR3 is 12 residues. V was trimmed by 6 bases and J by 10 bases, leaving 13 bases between them. Germline V gene lookup returns CDR1 KGHSH and CDR2 LQKENI. The DNA for the CDR3 is TGTGCCAGCTCCCCTAGACTAGGGGAGCAGTTCTTC. This sequence encodes CASSPRLGEQFF.

The chain joins TRBV18 to TRBJ2-7, with unresolved D. Between the trimmed V and J ends, which lost 4 bases and 3 bases, there was a span of 7 bases. The CDR3 totals 12 residues. The germline V gene has CDR1 KGHSH and CDR2 LQKENI. As DNA, the CDR3 is TGTGCCAGCTCACAACCCAACTACGAGCAGTACTTC. It yields the protein CASSQPNYEQYF.

J is TRBJ2-2 and V is TRBV28; 10 bases match TRBD2. Germline V gene lookup returns CDR1 MDHEN and CDR2 SYDVKM. The CDR3 has 17 amino acids. J gave up 7 bases and V 6 bases, and 14 bases lay outside the gene matches. The CDR3 sequence is CASRISSLAGAGGELFF. The CDR3 DNA follows: TGTGCCAGCAGGATTTCGTCGCTAGCGGGAGCTGGCGGGGAGCTGTTTTTT.

The chain has TRBV6-5 and TRBJ2-2, with D perhaps TRBD1 (6 bases). Germline V gives CDR1 MNHEY, CDR2 SVGAGI. V gave up 7 bases and J gave up 4 bases, with 16 bases separating them. CDR3 length: 15 residues. CDR3 sequence: CASNPRQVATGELFF. CDR3 bases: TGTGCCAGCAATCCACGACAGGTTGCCACCGGGGAGCTGTTTTTT.

The chain carries TRBV7-3 and TRBJ2-1; no clear D. This CDR3 has 13 residues. Trimming shortened V by 1 base and J by 8 bases, and 9 bases separated the two germline ends. From germline, CDR1 is SGHTA and CDR2 FQGTGA. The CDR3 bases are TGTGCCAGCAGCTTAAGGCCTGGCCATGAGCAGTTCTTC. Its protein product is CASSLRPGHEQFF.

The rearrangement links TRBV15 to TRBJ2-5; D not resolved. The CDR3 covers 14 residues. V shed 1 base and J shed 3 bases, with 9 bases lying between them. Per the germline V gene, CDR1 is LNHNV and CDR2 is YYDKDF (reference sequence). CDR3 nucleotide sequence: TGTGCCACCAGCAGAGGGTCAAGCAAAGAGACCCAGTACTTC. It encodes CATSRGSSKETQYF.

The genes are TRBV30 and TRBJ2-5, with 9 bases matching TRBD2. This CDR3 contains 14 residues. Germline V lookup: CDR1 GTSNPN, CDR2 SVGIG (reference sequence). V dropped 2 bases and J dropped 9; count of bases not matched to a gene: 10. In nucleotides, the CDR3 is TGTGCCTGGAGTTACACTAGCGGGCCGCTGGCCCAGTACTTC. It is translated as CAWSYTSGPLAQYF.

CDR3 bases: TGTGCCAGCAGCTCGCCAGGGGGTGGGGACACTGAAGCTTTCTTT. As protein: CASSSPGGGDTEAFF. The chain recombines TRBV5-6 with TRBJ1-1; 7 bases fit TRBD1. Unmatched junction bases numbered 8, after V lost 3 bases and J lost 3 bases. The CDR3 extends over 15 amino acids. CDR1 and CDR2 (germline): SGHDT, YYEEEE.

This clone was recorded a few times. V usage is TRBV15 and J usage is TRBJ2-4; possible D gene TRBD1, 7 bases. This CDR3 is 15 amino acids long. Per germline, CDR1 LNHNV and CDR2 YYDKDF (reference sequence). V was shortened by 1 base and J by 8 bases, with 15 bases between the two germline ends. CDR3: CATSRGQGRGDIQYF. The CDR3 DNA reads TGTGCCACCAGCAGAGGTCAGGGCAGGGGGGACATTCAGTACTTC.

Only a few counts were recorded for this clone. The chain recombines TRBV4-1 with TRBJ2-7; 8 bases line up with TRBD2. The CDR3 covers 16 residues. V was clipped by 2 bases and J by 0 bases; unmatched bases: 6. Germline V gene lookup returns CDR1 MGHRA and CDR2 YSYEKL. This CDR3 is CASSQPSGSVSYEQYF. The DNA for the CDR3 is TGCGCCAGCAGCCAACCAAGCGGGAGTGTCTCCTACGAGCAGTACTTC.

The rearrangement joins TRBV4-1 to TRBJ2-5; 15 bases align to TRBD2. With 2 bases clipped from V and 0 bases from J, the junction kept 7 bases outside the gene matches. Germline V gene lookup returns CDR1 MGHRA and CDR2 YSYEKL. The CDR3 is made up of 19 amino acids. The CDR3 loop reads CASSQFRTSGRVDQETQYF. For the CDR3, the DNA is TGCGCCAGCAGCCAATTCAGGACTAGCGGGAGGGTGGACCAAGAGACCCAGTACTTC.

The V and J genes are TRBV7-2 and TRBJ2-1; 7 nucleotides line up with TRBD2. Losses at the gene ends were 4 bases for V and 15 bases for J; bases not matched to a gene: 9. Germline loops: CDR1 SGHTA, CDR2 FQGNSA. The CDR3 contains 12 residues. CDR3 nucleotide sequence: TGTGCCAGCAGCTCTAGCGGAGCTCGGTCGTTCTTC. Its protein is CASSSSGARSFF.

This clone has only a few counts. This chain joins TRBV30 and TRBJ2-1; D uncertain. The CDR3 runs 13 residues. V was shortened by 8 bases and J by 4 bases, with 15 bases between the two germline ends. Per germline, CDR1 GTSNPN and CDR2 SVGIG (reference sequence). CDR3 in amino acids: CALQATEYNEQFF. The CDR3 coding sequence is TGTGCCCTACAAGCGACTGAGTACAATGAGCAGTTCTTC. Drawing the rest from reference TRBV30 and TRBJ2-1, the complete variable domain is SQTIHQWPATLVQPVGSPLSLECTVEGTSNPNLYWYRQAAGRGLQLLFYSVGIGQISSEVPQNLSASRPQDRQFILSSKKLLLSDSGFYLCALQATEYNEQFFGPGTRLTVL.

The chain combines TRBV9 with TRBJ2-5; possible D gene TRBD2, 5 bases. Trimming cost V 3 bases and J 0 bases, with 9 bases left between them. Germline V gene sequence: CDR1 SGDLS, CDR2 YYNGEE. The CDR3 has 14 amino acids. CDR3 coding DNA: TGTGCCAGCAGCGCAGACTACAACCAAGAGACCCAGTACTTC. The encoded protein is CASSADYNQETQYF.

This clone turned up a few times. Here the CDR3 reads CASSLLLRDEQFF. In DNA, the CDR3 is TGTGCCAGCAGTTTACTACTCCGCGATGAGCAGTTCTTC. This chain joins TRBV28 and TRBJ2-1; D is unclear. CDR1 is MDHEN, CDR2 SYDVKM, per germline. V lost 2 bases and J 8 bases, leaving 10 bases between the germline ends. CDR3 length: 13 amino acids.